This section outlines one T cell receptor beta chain sequence together with its context. Per the authors' pipeline: Cell counts per sample came from amplifying reference gene primers. Only in-frame clones appear in the TCRdb table, and some are missing; sequencing was by immunoSEQ multiplex PCR. Clone size and V and J calls were adopted from that table, with D and trimming inferred from the DNA. The repertoire holds 200,000 to 250,000 clones, with about four fifths as singletons. The CDR3 is 14 residues long. V lost 6 bases to trimming and J lost 5 bases, with 17 bases between them. Germline values: CDR1 SGHRS, CDR2 YFSETQ. This sample was included in a study of blood T cell repertoires in COVID-19.

The receptor was isolated from a woman between 40 and 55 years old who had recovered from COVID-19. The chain links TRBV5-1 to TRBJ1-2; D perhaps matches TRBD1 (6 bases). Sequenced material: PBMCs or T cells enriched from blood (not recorded which). DNA for the CDR3: TGCGCCAGCACACTGGGGCCAGGGGAGTATGGCTACACCTTC. Protein product: CASTLGPGEYGYTF.